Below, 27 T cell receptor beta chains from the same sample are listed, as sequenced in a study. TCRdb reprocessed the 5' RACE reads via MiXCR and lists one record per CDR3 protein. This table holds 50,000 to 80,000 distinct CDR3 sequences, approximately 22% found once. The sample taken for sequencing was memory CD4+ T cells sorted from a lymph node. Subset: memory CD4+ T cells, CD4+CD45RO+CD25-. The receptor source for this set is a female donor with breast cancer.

The CDR3 region is CASSPFGGGLESPLHF. The CDR3 nucleotides read TGTGCCAGCAGCCCGTTCGGCGGGGGATTGGAGTCACCCCTCCACTTT. The rearrangement uses TRBV5-5 and TRBJ1-6, with a possible D match to TRBD1 (5 bases). The germline V gene encodes CDR1 SGHKS and CDR2 YYEKEE (reference sequence). CDR3 size: 16 residues. With 4 bases removed from V and 10 bases from J, the gap between germline ends came to 21 bases.

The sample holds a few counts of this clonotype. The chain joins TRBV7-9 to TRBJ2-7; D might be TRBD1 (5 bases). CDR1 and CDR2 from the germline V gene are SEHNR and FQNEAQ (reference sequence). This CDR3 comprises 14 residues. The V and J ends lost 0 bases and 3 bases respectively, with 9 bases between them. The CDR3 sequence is CASSLAQGRYEQYF. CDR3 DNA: TGTGCCAGCAGCTTAGCTCAGGGTCGCTACGAGCAGTACTTC.

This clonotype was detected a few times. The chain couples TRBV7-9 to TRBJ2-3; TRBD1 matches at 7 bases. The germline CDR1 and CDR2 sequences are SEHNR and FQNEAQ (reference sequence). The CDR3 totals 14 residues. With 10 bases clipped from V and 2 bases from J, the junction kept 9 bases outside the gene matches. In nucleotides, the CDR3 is TGTGCCAACGGCCGGGACAGTTCCACAGATACGCAGTATTTT. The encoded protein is CANGRDSSTDTQYF.

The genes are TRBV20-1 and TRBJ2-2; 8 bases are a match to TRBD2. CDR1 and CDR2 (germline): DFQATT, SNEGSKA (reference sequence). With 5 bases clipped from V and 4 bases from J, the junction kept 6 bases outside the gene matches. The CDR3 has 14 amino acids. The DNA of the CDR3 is TGCAGTGCTCGTAGCGGGGCGGGCACCGGGGAGCTGTTTTTT. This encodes CSARSGAGTGELFF.

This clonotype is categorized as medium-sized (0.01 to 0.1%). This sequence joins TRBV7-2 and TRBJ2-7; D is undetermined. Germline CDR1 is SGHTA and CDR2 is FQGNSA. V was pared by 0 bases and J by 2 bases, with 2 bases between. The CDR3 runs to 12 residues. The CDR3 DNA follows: TGTGCCAGCAGCTTAGCGACCTACGAGCAGTACTTC. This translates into CASSLATYEQYF.

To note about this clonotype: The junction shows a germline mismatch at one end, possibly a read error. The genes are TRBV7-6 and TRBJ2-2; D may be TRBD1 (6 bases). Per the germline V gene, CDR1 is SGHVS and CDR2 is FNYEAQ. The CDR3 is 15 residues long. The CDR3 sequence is CASSPQGSNTGELVF. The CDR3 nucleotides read TGTGCCAGCAGCCCACAGGGATCGAACACCGGGGAGCTGGTTTTT.

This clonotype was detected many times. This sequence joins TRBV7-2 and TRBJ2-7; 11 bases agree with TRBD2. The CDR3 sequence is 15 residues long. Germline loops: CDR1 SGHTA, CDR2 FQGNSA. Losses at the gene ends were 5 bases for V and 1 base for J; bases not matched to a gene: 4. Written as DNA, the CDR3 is TGTGCCAGCAGCAGGCCTAGCGGGGGGTCCTACGAGCAGTACTTC. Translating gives CASSRPSGGSYEQYF.

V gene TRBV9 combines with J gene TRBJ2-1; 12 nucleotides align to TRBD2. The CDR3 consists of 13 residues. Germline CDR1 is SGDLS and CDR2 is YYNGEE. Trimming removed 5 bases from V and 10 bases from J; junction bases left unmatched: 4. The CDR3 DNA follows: TGTGCCAGCAGTCTCGGACTAGCGGGAGAGCAGTTCTTC. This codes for CASSLGLAGEQFF.

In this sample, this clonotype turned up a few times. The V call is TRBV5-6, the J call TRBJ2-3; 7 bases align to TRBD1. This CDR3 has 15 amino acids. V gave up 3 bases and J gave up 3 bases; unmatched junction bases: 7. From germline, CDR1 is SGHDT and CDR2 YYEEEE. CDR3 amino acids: CASSYRDSVTDTQYF. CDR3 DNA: TGTGCCAGCAGCTACCGGGACAGCGTTACAGATACGCAGTATTTT. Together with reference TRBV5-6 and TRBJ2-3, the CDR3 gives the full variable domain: DAGVTQSPTHLIKTRGQQVTLRCSPKSGHDTVSWYQQALGQGPQFIFQYYEEEERQRGNFPDRFSGHQFPNYSSELNVNALLLGDSALYLCASSYRDSVTDTQYFGPGTRLTVL.

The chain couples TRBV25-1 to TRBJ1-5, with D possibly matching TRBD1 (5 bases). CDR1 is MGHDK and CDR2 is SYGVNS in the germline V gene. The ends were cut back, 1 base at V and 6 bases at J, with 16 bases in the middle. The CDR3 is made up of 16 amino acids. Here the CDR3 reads CASSEWGRESGQPQHF. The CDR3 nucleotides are TGTGCCAGCAGTGAATGGGGCAGGGAGTCGGGTCAGCCCCAGCATTTT.

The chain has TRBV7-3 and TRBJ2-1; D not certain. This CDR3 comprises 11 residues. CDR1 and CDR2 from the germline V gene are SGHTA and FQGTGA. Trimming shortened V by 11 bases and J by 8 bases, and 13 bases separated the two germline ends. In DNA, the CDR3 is TGTGCCTCCGGAGTCGGCGATGAGCAGTTCTTC. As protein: CASGVGDEQFF.

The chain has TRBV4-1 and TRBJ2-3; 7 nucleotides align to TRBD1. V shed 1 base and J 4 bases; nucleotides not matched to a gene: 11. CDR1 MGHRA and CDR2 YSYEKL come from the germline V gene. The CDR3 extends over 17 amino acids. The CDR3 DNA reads TGCGCCAGCAGCCAAGTGGGTAGGGGGCGCGGTGCAGATACGCAGTATTTT. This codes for CASSQVGRGRGADTQYF.

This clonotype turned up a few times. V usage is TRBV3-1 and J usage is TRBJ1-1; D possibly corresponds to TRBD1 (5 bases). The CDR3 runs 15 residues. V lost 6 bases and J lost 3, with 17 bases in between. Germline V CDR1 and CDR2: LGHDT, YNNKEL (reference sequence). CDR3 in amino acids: CASSVIGGAYTEAFF. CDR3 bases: TGTGCCAGCAGTGTTATTGGAGGGGCTTACACTGAAGCTTTCTTT.

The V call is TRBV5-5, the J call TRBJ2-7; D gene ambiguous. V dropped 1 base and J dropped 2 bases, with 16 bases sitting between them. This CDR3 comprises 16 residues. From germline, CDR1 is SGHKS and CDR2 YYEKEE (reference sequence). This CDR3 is CASSLKAPIIAYEQYF. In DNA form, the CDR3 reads TGTGCCAGCAGCTTGAAAGCACCCATTATCGCCTACGAGCAGTACTTC.

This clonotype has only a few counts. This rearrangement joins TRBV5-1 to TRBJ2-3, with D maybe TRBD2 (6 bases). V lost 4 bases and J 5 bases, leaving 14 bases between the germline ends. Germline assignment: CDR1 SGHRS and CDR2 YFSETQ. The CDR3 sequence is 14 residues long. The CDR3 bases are TGCGCCAGCAGCGGCGGGACTCACCTAGATACGCAGTATTTT. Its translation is CASSGGTHLDTQYF.

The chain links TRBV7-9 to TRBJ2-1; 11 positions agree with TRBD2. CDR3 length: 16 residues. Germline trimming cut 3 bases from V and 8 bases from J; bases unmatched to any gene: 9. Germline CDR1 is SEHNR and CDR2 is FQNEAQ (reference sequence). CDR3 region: CASSFFSSGRSDEQFF. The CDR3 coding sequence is TGTGCCAGCAGCTTTTTTTCTAGCGGGAGGTCTGATGAGCAGTTCTTC.

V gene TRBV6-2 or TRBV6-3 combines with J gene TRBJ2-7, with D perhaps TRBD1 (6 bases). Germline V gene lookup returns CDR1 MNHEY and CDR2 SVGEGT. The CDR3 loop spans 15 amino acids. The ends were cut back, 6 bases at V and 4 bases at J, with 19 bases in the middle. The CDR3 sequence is CASSAWAGARYEQYF. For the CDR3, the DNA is TGTGCCAGCAGCGCGTGGGCAGGGGCGAGGTACGAGCAGTACTTC.

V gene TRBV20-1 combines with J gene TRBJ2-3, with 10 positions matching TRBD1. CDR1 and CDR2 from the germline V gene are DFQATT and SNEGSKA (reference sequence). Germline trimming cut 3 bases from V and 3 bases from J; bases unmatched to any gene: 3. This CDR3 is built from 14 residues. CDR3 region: CSARDRGGTDTQYF. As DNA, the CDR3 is TGCAGTGCTAGGGACAGGGGGGGGACAGATACGCAGTATTTT.

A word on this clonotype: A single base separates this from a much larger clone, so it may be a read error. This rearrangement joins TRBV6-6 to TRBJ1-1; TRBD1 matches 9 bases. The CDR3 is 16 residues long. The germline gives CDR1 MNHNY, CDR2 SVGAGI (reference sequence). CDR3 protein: CASGYGGTGRSTEAFF. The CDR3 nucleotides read TGTGCCAGCGGTTACGGGGGGACAGGGCGGAGTACTGAAGCTTTCTTT.

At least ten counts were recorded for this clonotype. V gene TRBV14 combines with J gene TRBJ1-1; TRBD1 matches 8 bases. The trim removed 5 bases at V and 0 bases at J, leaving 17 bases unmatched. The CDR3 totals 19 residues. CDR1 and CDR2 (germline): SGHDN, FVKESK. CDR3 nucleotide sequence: TGTGCCAGCAGCTCCAGTATCCCCGACAGGGGCTGGATGAACACTGAAGCTTTCTTT. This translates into CASSSSIPDRGWMNTEAFF.

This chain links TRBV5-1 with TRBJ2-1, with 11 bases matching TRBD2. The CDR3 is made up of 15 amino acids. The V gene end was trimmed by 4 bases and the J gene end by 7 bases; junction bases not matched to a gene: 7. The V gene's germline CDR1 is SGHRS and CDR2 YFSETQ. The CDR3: CASSMGSGRANEQFF. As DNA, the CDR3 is TGCGCCAGCAGCATGGGTAGCGGGAGGGCAAATGAGCAGTTCTTC.

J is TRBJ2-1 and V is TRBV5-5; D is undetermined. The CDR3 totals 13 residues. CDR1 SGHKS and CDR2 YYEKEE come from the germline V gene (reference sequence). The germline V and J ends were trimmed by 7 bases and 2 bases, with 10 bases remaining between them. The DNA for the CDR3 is TGTGCCAGCGGACCCCCGACCTACAATGAGCAGTTCTTC. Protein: CASGPPTYNEQFF.

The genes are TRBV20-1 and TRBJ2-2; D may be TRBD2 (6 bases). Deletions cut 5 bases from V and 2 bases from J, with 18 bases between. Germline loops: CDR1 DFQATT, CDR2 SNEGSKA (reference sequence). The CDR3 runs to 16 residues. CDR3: CSAFKTTSFNTGELFF. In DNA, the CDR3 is TGCAGTGCTTTTAAAACGACTAGTTTTAACACCGGGGAGCTGTTTTTT.

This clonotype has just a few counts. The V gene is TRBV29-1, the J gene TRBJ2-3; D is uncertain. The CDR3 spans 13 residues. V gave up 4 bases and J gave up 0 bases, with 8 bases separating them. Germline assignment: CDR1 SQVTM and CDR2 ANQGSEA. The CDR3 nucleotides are TGCAGCGTTGGATGGGATAGCACAGATACGCAGTATTTT. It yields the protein CSVGWDSTDTQYF.

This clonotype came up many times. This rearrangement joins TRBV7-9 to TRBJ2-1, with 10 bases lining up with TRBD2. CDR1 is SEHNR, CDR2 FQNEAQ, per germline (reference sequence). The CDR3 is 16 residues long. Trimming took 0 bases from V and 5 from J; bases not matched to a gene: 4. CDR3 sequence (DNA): TGTGCCAGCAGCTTAGCGCTAGCGGGAGCTCACAATGAGCAGTTCTTC. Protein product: CASSLALAGAHNEQFF.

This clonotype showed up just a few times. CDR3 protein: CASSLGRGGSTQYF. The CDR3 coding sequence is TGTGCCAGCAGTTTAGGTAGAGGGGGATCGACGCAGTATTTT. The chain links TRBV6-5 to TRBJ2-3; weak D call: TRBD1 (6 bases). The CDR3 loop spans 14 amino acids. Germline CDR1 is MNHEY and CDR2 is SVGAGI. The ends were cut back, 4 bases at V and 9 bases at J, with 17 bases in the middle.

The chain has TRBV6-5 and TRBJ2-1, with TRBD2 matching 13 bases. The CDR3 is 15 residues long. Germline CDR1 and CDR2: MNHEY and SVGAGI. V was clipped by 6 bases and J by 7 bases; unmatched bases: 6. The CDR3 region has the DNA TGTGCCAGCAGGGGCGGGACTAGCGGGGTTAATGAGCAGTTCTTC. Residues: CASRGGTSGVNEQFF.